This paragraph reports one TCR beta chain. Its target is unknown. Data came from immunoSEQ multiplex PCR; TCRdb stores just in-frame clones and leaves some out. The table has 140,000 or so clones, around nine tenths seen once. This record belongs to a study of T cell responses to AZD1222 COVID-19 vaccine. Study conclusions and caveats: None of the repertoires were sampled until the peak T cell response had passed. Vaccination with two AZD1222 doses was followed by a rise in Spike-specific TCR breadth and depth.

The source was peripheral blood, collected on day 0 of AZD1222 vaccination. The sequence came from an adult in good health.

The CDR3 DNA sequence: TGTGCCATCAAGGGACTTGACTACAATGAGCAGTTCTTC. Protein sequence: CAIKGLDYNEQFF. The chain uses TRBV10-3 and TRBJ2-1, with D possibly being TRBD2 (6 bases). This CDR3 region has 13 residues. Trimming took 7 bases from V and 3 from J, leaving 10 bases between them. From germline, CDR1 is ENHRY and CDR2 SYGVKD.